This T cell receptor (beta chain) was documented in a study of regulatory T cells in long-lasting Graves disease (dated by TCRdb to about 2021). About the full investigation: Newly diagnosed Graves' disease patients had taken antithyroid drugs for less than 3 months. Peripheral blood TCR sequencing and RNA sequencing compared persistent Graves' disease patients with newly diagnosed Graves' disease patients. The study took place in China and was registered as a clinical trial. A total of roughly 33 samples were covered by TCR sequencing, comprising about 13 persistent and roughly 20 newly diagnosed Graves' disease patients.

Study-wide conclusions, independent of this receptor: Only peripheral blood was studied, because thyroid tissue, the primary lesion, was inaccessible. TRBV28, TRBJ1-2 and TRBJ2-5 were preferentially used in persistent disease, while TRBV20-1 and TRBJ2-1 were favored in newly diagnosed disease. The authors noted that the small sample size was a limitation that may lower accuracy. Lower TCR Shannon entropy and fewer highly expanded clones were observed in persistent Graves' disease patients than in newly diagnosed patients, which suggested clonal expansion. Sequencing and analysis were limited to the TCR beta chain. A larger number of public clonotypes was shared among persistent patients (approximately 2,600) than among newly diagnosed patients (approximately 1,000).

This clonotype was seen only once. This receptor's antigen is unknown. Being one base from a much bigger clone, this may be a read error. What the time point label conveys for this sample: newly diagnosed GD, antithyroid drugs for less than 3 months. For both TCR sequencing and RNA sequencing, RNA was extracted from PBMCs using TRIzol. The diagnosis of Graves' disease followed American Thyroid Association guidelines. The patients came from an endocrinology department in Xi'an, China. Each patient gave 8.5 to 9.5 milliliters of peripheral blood, collected in an EDTA anticoagulant tube. Ficoll Paque Plus density gradient separation was used to isolate PBMCs, and no further T cell sorting was done. RNA quality was checked with an Agilent 2100 Bioanalyzer and agarose gel, and concentration with a NanoDrop 2000. The CDR3 goes from the cysteine to the phenylalanine over 16 residues. Of all the DNA, just the CDR3 is kept, 48 bases in frame from base 1. In the germline V gene (reference sequence), CDR1 corresponds to SEHNR and CDR2 to FQNEAQ.

The library was prepared using multiplex PCR. The run used an Illumina HiSeq 4000. iRepertoire HTBI primers and Arm-PCR amplification of CDR3 regions were used to construct TCR beta libraries. Before sequencing, the PCR products went through gel purification. From the authors' description of their analysis: Gene usage analysis of CDR3 amino acid clonotypes used the 62 TRBV and about 13 TRBJ segments found across samples. COPE and FqMerger were used to merge filtered high-quality paired reads into contigs. BLAST was used to align contigs to the IMGT TRBV, TRBD and TRBJ reference genes, and CDR3 was defined following IMGT. Highly expanded clones were defined as clonotypes with a frequency above 0.1%. Repertoire diversity was measured by Shannon entropy, and V-J evenness by the Gini coefficient. A clonotype was considered public if more than one individual shared it. The public sequencing data were trimmed at Q25 with fastp and processed into clonotypes with MiXCR by TCRdb, which kept only in-frame beta chains. All rows with the same CDR3 protein become a single entry with the most common DNA and genes. TCRdb assigned the V and J calls; the authors' analysis was not used. The sample yields about 540,000 distinct CDR3 sequences; approximately 13% were counted once. The top ten clonotypes cover roughly 10% of the sample.

This sample was also put to use in a study of T cells in Graves' hyperthyroidism and ophthalmopathy. The second study's paper adds: Stable Graves' hyperthyroidism was defined as the absence of progression to ophthalmopathy over 18 months of follow-up. Hyperthyroidism patients were aged 18 to 65 years and newly diagnosed, with disease duration of less than 2 months. Patients with uncontrolled infections, other autoimmune diseases, pregnancy or lactation were excluded. Diagnoses were established on the basis of clinical symptoms, serum thyroxine and TRAb, thyroid ultrasound, and orbital computed tomography. The TCR CDR3 was subjected to a first round of RT-PCR using the HTBI primer set and the Qiagen OneStep RT-PCR kit. Most expanded thyroid clonotypes (frequency above 0.001) were also detected in blood, a finding suggesting that blood repertoires may reflect thyroid immune responses. A 13 V-J signature model separated ophthalmopathy from stable hyperthyroidism, with about 88% sensitivity and 81% to 82% specificity in cross-validation and 80%/75% in testing. In validation, progression to ophthalmopathy was predicted by the model with 70.59% sensitivity and about 72% specificity, a median of approximately 6.5 months before onset. TCR V-J signatures able to tell the groups apart were searched for in a discovery cohort of 90 to 100 patients, of whom more than 40 had Graves' ophthalmopathy and around 56 had stable Graves' hyperthyroidism. An independent validation cohort of under 20 hyperthyroidism patients and some 15 patients who later progressed to ophthalmopathy tested prospective prediction of ophthalmopathy. For training and testing, the 80 to 100 patients in the discovery cohort were randomly divided in a 7:3 ratio. In six Graves' hyperthyroidism patients, the study also compared T-cell repertoires from thyroid tissue with T-cell repertoires from blood. After blood sampling, hyperthyroidism patients were treated with methimazole at a starting dose of 30 mg daily, and ophthalmopathy patients were treated with high-dose intravenous methylprednisolone. A second multiplex PCR round built the libraries, followed by size selection and purification. Paired-end sequencing of the libraries was performed with 100 bp reads on an Illumina HiSeq2000. SOAPnuke was used to process the raw data, removing reads that contained adapters or uncalled bases, had a mean Phred below 15, or lacked an exact match to the constant primer or identifier. High-quality paired reads were merged using COPE v1.2.5, and each unique nucleotide sequence was defined as a clonotype. MiTCR v1.1 was used to align clonotypes to the IMGT TRBV, TRBD and TRBJ reference segments. Analysis was restricted to V-J combinations with a frequency above 0.0001, which covered approximately 99% of repertoires. A TCS score was defined as the ratio between F50 (clonal expansion) and ExV (chaos), using BLOSUM62-based TCRdist between CDR3 peptides within each V-J. Welch's t-statistics and random forest reduced fewer than 600 V-J features to 13, which were used in a naive Bayes classifier (R e1071). No statistical method was used to set the sample size in advance, and investigators knew the group allocation. According to the paper, TCR Vbeta CDR3 sequencing was carried out on approximately 140 peripheral blood samples, which came from 40 to 45 ophthalmopathy, approximately 72 hyperthyroidism and roughly 17 progressor patients.

Material: peripheral blood mononuclear cells (PBMCs), obtained at new diagnosis, from a patient treated with antithyroid drugs. The rearranged chain carries TRBV7-9 and TRBJ2-5, with TRBD1 matching 7 junction bases. The sequence derives from a man aged 25-45 years with Graves disease. Donor details come from another sample of the same person, matched by shared clones. The sequenced DNA is TGTGCCAGCAGCAGCAACGGGGACAGCTCCCAAGAGGCCCAGTACTTC. Its protein is CASSSNGDSSQEAQYF. With all but the CDR3 taken from the reference TRBV7-9 and TRBJ2-5 genes, the full variable domain is: DTGVSQNPRHKITKRGQNVTFRCDPISEHNRLYWYRQTLGQGPEFLTYFQNEAQLEKSRLLSDRFSAERPKGSFSTLEIQRTEQGDSAMYLCASSSNGDSSQEAQYFGPGTRLLVL.